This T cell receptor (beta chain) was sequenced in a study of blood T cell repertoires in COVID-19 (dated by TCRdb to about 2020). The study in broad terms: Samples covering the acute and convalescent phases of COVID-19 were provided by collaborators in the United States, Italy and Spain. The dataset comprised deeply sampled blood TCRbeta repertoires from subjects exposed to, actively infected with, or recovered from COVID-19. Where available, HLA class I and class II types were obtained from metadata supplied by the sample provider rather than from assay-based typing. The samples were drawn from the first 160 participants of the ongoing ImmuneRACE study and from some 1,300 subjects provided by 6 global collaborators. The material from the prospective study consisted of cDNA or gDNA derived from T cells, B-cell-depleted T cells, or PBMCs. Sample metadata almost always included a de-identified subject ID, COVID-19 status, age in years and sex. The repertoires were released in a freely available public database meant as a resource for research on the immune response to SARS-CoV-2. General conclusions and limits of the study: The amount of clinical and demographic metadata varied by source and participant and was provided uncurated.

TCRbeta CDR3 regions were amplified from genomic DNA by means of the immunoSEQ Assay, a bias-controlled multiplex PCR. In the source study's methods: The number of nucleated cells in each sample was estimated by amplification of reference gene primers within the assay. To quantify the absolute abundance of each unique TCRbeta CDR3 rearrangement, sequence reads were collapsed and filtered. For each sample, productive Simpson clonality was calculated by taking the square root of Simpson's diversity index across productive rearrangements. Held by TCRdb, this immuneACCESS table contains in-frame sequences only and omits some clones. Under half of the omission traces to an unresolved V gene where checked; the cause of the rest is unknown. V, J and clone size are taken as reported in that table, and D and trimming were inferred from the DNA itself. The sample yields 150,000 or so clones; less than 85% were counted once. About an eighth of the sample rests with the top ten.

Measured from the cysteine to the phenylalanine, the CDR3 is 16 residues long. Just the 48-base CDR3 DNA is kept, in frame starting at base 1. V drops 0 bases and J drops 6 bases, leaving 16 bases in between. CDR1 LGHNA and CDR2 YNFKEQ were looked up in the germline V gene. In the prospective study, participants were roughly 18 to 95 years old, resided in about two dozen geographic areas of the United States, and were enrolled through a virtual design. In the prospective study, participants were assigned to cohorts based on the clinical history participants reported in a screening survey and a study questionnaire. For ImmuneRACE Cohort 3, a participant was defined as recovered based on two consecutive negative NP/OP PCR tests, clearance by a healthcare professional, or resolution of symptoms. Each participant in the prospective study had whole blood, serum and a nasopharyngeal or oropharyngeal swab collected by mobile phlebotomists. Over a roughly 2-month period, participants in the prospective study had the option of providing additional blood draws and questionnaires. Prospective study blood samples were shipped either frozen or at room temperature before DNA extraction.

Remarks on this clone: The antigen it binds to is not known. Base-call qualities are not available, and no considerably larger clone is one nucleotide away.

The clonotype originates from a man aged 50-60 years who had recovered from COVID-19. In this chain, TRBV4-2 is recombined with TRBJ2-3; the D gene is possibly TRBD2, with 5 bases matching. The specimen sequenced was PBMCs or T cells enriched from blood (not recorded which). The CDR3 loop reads CASSQETGKMRDTQYF. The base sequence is TGTGCCAGCAGCCAAGAAACCGGGAAAATGAGGGATACGCAGTATTTT.